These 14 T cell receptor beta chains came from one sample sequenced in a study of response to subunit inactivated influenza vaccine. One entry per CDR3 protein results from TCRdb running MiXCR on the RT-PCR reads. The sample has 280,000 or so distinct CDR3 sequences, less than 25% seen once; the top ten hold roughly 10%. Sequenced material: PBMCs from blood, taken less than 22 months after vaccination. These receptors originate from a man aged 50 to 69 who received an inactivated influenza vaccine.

The CDR3 is CAISDRGAVGDTQYF. Here the CDR3 DNA reads TGTGCCATCAGTGACCGGGGGGCCGTAGGAGATACGCAGTATTTT. The J gene is TRBJ2-3, the V gene TRBV10-3, with a tentative D call TRBD2 (7 bases). Per germline, CDR1 ENHRY and CDR2 SYGVKD. The length of the CDR3 is 15 residues. The V and J ends lost 3 bases and 5 bases respectively, with 15 bases between them.

In nucleotides, the CDR3 is TGCAGTGCTAGACCGACAGGGGGCTATAATGAAAAACTGTTTTTT. It translates to CSARPTGGYNEKLFF. V and J are TRBV20-1 and TRBJ1-4; 10 nucleotides match TRBD1. Germline V gene data show CDR1 as DFQATT and CDR2 as SNEGSKA (reference sequence). V was clipped by 2 bases and J by 4 bases; unmatched bases: 4. The CDR3 is made up of 15 amino acids.

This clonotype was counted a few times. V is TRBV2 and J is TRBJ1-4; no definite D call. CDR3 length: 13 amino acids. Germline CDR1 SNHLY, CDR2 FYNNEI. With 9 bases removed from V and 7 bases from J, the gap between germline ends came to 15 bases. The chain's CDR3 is CASLETAGEKLFF. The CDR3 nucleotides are TGTGCCAGTCTAGAAACCGCCGGTGAAAAACTGTTTTTT.

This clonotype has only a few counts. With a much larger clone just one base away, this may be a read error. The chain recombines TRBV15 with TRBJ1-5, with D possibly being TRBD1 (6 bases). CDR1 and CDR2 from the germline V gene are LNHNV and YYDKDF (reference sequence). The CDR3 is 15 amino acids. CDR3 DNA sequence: TGTGCCACCAGCAGAGACGGACAGAACAATCAGGCCCAGCATTTT. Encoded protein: CATSRDGQNNQAQHF.

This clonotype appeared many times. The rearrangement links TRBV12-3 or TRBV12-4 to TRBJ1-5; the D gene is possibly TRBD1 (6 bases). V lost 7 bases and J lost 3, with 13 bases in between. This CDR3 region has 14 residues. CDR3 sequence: CASKEDSYNQPQHF. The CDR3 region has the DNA TGTGCCAGCAAAGAGGACAGCTACAATCAGCCCCAGCATTTT.

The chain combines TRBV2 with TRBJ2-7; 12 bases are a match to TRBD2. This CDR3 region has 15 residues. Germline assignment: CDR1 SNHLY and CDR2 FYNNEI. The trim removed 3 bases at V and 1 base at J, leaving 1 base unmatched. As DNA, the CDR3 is TGTGCCAGCAGTGATCTAGCGGGAGGGTCCTACGAGCAGTACTTC. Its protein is CASSDLAGGSYEQYF.

CDR3 coding DNA: TGCGCCAGCAGCTTGGCAGGGACTAGTGGAACCGAGCAGTACTTC. Translated, it gives CASSLAGTSGTEQYF. The chain recombines TRBV5-1 with TRBJ2-7, with 8 bases matching TRBD2. Germline CDR1 and CDR2: SGHRS and YFSETQ. J lost 6 bases, V lost 0 bases, and 8 bases had no gene match. The CDR3 consists of 15 residues.

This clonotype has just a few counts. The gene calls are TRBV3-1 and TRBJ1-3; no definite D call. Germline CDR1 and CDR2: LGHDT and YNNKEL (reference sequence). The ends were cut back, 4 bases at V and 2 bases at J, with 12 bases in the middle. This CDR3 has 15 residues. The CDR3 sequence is CASSLLGVAGNTIYF. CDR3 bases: TGTGCCAGCAGCCTTCTTGGAGTGGCTGGAAACACCATATATTTT.

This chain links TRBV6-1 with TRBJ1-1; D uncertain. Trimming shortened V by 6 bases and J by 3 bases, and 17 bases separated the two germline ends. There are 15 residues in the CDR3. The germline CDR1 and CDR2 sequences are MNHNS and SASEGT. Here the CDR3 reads CASSRRRASYTEAFF. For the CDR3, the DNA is TGTGCCAGCAGCCGCCGTAGGGCTAGCTACACTGAAGCTTTCTTT.

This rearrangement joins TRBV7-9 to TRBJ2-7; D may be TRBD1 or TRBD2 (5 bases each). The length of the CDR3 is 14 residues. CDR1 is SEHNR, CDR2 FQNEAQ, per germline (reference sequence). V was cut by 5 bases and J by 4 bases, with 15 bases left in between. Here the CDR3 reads CASSAGTRFYEQYF. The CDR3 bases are TGTGCCAGCAGCGCAGGGACCAGGTTTTACGAGCAGTACTTC.

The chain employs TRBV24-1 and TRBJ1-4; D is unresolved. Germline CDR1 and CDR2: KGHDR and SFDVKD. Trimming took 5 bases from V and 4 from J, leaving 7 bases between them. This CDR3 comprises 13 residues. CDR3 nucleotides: TGTGCCACCAGTGGAGGCCTTAATGAAAAACTGTTTTTT. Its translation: CATSGGLNEKLFF.

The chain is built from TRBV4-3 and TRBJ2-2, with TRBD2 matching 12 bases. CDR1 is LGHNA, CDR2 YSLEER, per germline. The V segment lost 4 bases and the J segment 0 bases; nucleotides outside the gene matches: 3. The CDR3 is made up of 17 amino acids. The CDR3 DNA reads TGCGCCAGCAGCCCGGGACTAGCGGGCGCGAACACCGGGGAGCTGTTTTTT. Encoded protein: CASSPGLAGANTGELFF.

The CDR3 is CASSHLKDSSYEQYF. The CDR3 DNA reads as TGTGCCAGCAGCCACCTAAAGGATTCCTCCTACGAGCAGTACTTC. This chain connects TRBV4-2 to TRBJ2-7, with D unclear. Trimming took 3 bases from V and 0 from J, leaving 12 bases between them. This CDR3 comprises 15 residues. Germline-derived CDR1 and CDR2 are LGHNA and YNFKEQ.

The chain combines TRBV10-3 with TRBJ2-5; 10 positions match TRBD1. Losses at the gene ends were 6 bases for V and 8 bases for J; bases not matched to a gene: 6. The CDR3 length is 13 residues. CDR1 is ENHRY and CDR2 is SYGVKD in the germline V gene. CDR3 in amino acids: CAISSGQGGTQYF. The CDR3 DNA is TGTGCCATCAGCTCCGGACAGGGGGGTACCCAGTACTTC.